This TCR beta chain is drawn from a study of T cell repertoires in cytomegalovirus infection. The wider study: It can be stated that public TCR beta signatures indicated CMV infection as well as a matching HLA type. Whole-study findings and limits: Dominant in the ex vivo response were TCR beta clonotypes restricted by HLA-C and specific for CMV.

The germline V gene encodes CDR1 SGHTA and CDR2 FQGNSA. With 2 bases removed from V and 2 bases from J, the gap between germline ends came to 14 bases. This CDR3 is 16 amino acids long. MiXCR, applied by TCRdb to the reads, yields one record per CDR3 protein. The sample lists some 590,000 distinct CDR3 sequences, almost 40% seen once, with 48% in the top ten. Notes on this clonotype: Its antigen is currently unknown.

The chain carries TRBV7-2 and TRBJ2-3; D not resolved. This receptor was identified in a human donor in good health (CMV status not recorded). Some clones in this sample may be carry-over from other donors' samples. This specimen consisted of cultured PBMCs, obtained from culture after CMV antigen stimulation. CDR3 coding DNA: TGTGCCAGCAGCTTAAATGGTCCCCAGACCACAGATACGCAGTATTTT. Its protein product is CASSLNGPQTTDTQYF.